Shown below are 12 T cell receptor beta chains from a single sample sequenced in a study of T-cell memory formation after mild COVID-19. TCRdb itself ran the 5' RACE reads through MiXCR, one entry per CDR3 protein. This table holds around 200,000 distinct CDR3 sequences, around 30% found once. Sequences were obtained from PBMCs or a T cell subset sorted from them (not recorded which). Receptors were obtained from an adult woman who had mild COVID-19 (a few samples of this study predate the infection). Cell type and time point are not known.

The genes are TRBV11-2 and TRBJ1-1; D remains unclear. The CDR3 sequence is 13 residues long. Germline CDR1 SGHAT, CDR2 FQNNGV. Trimming took 1 base from V and 7 from J, leaving 10 bases between them. The CDR3 sequence: CASSLAVGFEAFF. The CDR3 bases are TGTGCCAGCAGCTTAGCCGTCGGCTTTGAAGCTTTCTTT.

The CDR3 region is CASGSSYNEQFF. CDR3 in DNA: TGCGCCAGCGGCAGCTCCTACAATGAGCAGTTCTTC. The chain employs TRBV5-1 and TRBJ2-1; no reliable D call. The germline V gene encodes CDR1 SGHRS and CDR2 YFSETQ. Trimming removed 7 bases from V and 0 bases from J, with 5 bases in between. The CDR3 is 12 amino acids. The complete variable domain, with remaining parts taken from reference TRBV5-1 and TRBJ2-1, reads KAGVTQTPRYLIKTRGQQVTLSCSPISGHRSVSWYQQTPGQGLQFLFEYFSETQRNKGNFPGRFSGRQFSNSRSEMNVSTLELGDSALYLCASGSSYNEQFFGPGTRLTVL.

The chain links TRBV10-3 to TRBJ2-1, with D perhaps matching TRBD2 (5 bases). CDR1 ENHRY and CDR2 SYGVKD come from the germline V gene. V was clipped by 7 bases and J by 9 bases, with 16 bases between them. The CDR3 is 13 residues long. The CDR3, as DNA: TGTGCCATCAAGGGCGGACCGAGCGGTGAGCAGTTCTTC. Amino acid sequence: CAIKGGPSGEQFF.

This clonotype was observed a few times. The chain carries TRBV14 and TRBJ2-7; 11 positions match TRBD2. The CDR3 consists of 17 residues. Germline trimming cut 0 bases from V and 2 bases from J; bases unmatched to any gene: 6. Germline V gene lookup returns CDR1 SGHDN and CDR2 FVKESK. The DNA of the CDR3 is TGTGCCAGCAGCCAAGATCGGCTAGCGGGGGGACCCTACGAGCAGTACTTC. Translating it yields CASSQDRLAGGPYEQYF.

The gene calls are TRBV5-6 and TRBJ2-3, with a tentative D call TRBD2 (5 bases). Germline CDR1 SGHDT, CDR2 YYEEEE. V lost 0 bases to trimming and J lost 11 bases, with 10 bases between them. The CDR3 loop spans 12 amino acids. The CDR3 reads CASSLAGVGQYF. The CDR3 bases are TGTGCCAGCAGCTTGGCCGGGGTGGGGCAGTATTTT. The variable domain in full, completed from reference TRBV5-6 and TRBJ2-3, reads DAGVTQSPTHLIKTRGQQVTLRCSPKSGHDTVSWYQQALGQGPQFIFQYYEEEERQRGNFPDRFSGHQFPNYSSELNVNALLLGDSALYLCASSLAGVGQYFGPGTRLTVL.

This clonotype has only a few counts. J is TRBJ2-1 and V is TRBV6-5; D unresolved. The V end was cut by 2 bases, the J end by 5 bases, with 10 bases between. Germline V gene lookup returns CDR1 MNHEY and CDR2 SVGAGI. The length of the CDR3 is 14 residues. CDR3 bases: TGTGCCAGCAGTTACGATCGGAAAAACAATGAGCAGTTCTTC. Protein product: CASSYDRKNNEQFF.

The chain links TRBV11-3 to TRBJ1-5, with 8 bases lining up with TRBD1. The CDR3 is 15 residues long. V gave up 5 bases and J gave up 1 base; unmatched junction bases: 4. The germline V gene has CDR1 SGHNT and CDR2 YENEEA. The CDR3 region has the DNA TGTGCCAGCAGCCCTGGACAGGGAAGCAATCAGCCCCAGCATTTT. This translates into CASSPGQGSNQPQHF.

The rearrangement links TRBV6-5 to TRBJ2-5; possible D gene TRBD1, 6 bases. The CDR3 is 14 residues long. Trimming shortened V by 8 bases and J by 5 bases, and 18 bases separated the two germline ends. CDR1 and CDR2 (germline): MNHEY, SVGAGI. CDR3 loop: CASGLQAGGETQYF. CDR3 sequence (DNA): TGTGCCAGCGGCTTACAGGCTGGGGGCGAGACCCAGTACTTC.

There are a few counts of this clonotype. The chain couples TRBV18 to TRBJ2-5; a possible D gene is TRBD2 (6 bases). The CDR3 is 13 residues long. Trimming stripped 3 bases from V and 1 base from J, with 6 bases between. Per germline, CDR1 KGHSH and CDR2 LQKENI. The chain's CDR3 is CASSPGGQETQYF. Written as DNA, the CDR3 is TGTGCCAGCTCACCCGGGGGCCAAGAGACCCAGTACTTC.

This clonotype was observed a handful of times. The V gene is TRBV20-1, the J gene TRBJ2-1; weak D call: TRBD2 (5 bases). Trimming took off 2 bases at V and 8 bases at J, with 16 bases between the two ends. CDR1 is DFQATT, CDR2 SNEGSKA, per germline (reference sequence). The CDR3 totals 14 residues. The CDR3 nucleotides read TGCAGTGCTAGATCCTCCACTAGTTCCGATGAGCAGTTCTTC. The encoded protein is CSARSSTSSDEQFF.

The chain recombines TRBV7-9 with TRBJ2-7; 11 nucleotides align to TRBD1. This CDR3 contains 16 residues. The junction had 5 bases not matched to a gene; V was cut back by 1 base and J by 3 bases. In germline, CDR1 is SEHNR, CDR2 FQNEAQ (reference sequence). Written as DNA, the CDR3 is TGTGCCAGCAGCTTAGGGACAGGGGGCTTTTACTACGAGCAGTACTTC. This sequence encodes CASSLGTGGFYYEQYF.

This clonotype was found a few times. The genes are TRBV5-1 and TRBJ2-7, with TRBD2 identical over 7 bases. Germline CDR1 is SGHRS and CDR2 is YFSETQ. The CDR3 runs to 15 residues. J gave up 3 bases and V 0 bases, and 6 bases lay outside the gene matches. In nucleotides, the CDR3 is TGCGCCAGCAGCTTGGAATGGGGGGGAGGCTACGAGCAGTACTTC. This sequence encodes CASSLEWGGGYEQYF.